Below are 17 T cell receptor beta chains sequenced from a single sample in a study of beta chain features in type 1 diabetes. What was sequenced were expressed TCRB transcripts, since all of the isolated RNA had been reverse transcribed. TCRdb's copy holds only in-frame clones and misses some; the assay was immunoSEQ multiplex PCR. Of a few hundred thousand clones in the sample, less than 35% are singletons; the top ten hold roughly 4%. Sequencing was done on a sample of central memory CD4+ T cells from blood. Source of these receptors: a man under 40 in good health.

The chain carries TRBV7-6 and TRBJ2-5; D may correspond to TRBD1 or TRBD2 (6 bases each). Trimming removed 5 bases at V and 5 bases at J, with 18 bases between. CDR3 length: 15 residues. Germline V gene data show CDR1 as SGHVS and CDR2 as FNYEAQ. The CDR3 loop reads CASSTTNQGRETQYF. The DNA of the CDR3 is TGTGCCAGCAGCACCACAAATCAGGGGAGGGAGACCCAGTACTTC.

The chain links TRBV28 to TRBJ2-5; 11 positions match TRBD2. Germline-derived CDR1 and CDR2 are MDHEN and SYDVKM. This CDR3 comprises 14 residues. V was pared by 8 bases and J by 5 bases, with 7 bases of the junction left unmatched. CDR3 sequence reads: CASAIAGGPETQYF. The CDR3 nucleotides are TGTGCCAGCGCCATAGCGGGAGGGCCGGAGACCCAGTACTTC.

This sequence joins TRBV2 and TRBJ1-2; D may be TRBD1 (5 bases). The CDR3 runs to 12 residues. Germline V lookup: CDR1 SNHLY, CDR2 FYNNEI. Trimming cost V 4 bases and J 5 bases, with 8 bases left between them. The CDR3 spells CASSGQGYGYTF. The CDR3 nucleotides read TGTGCCAGCAGTGGGCAGGGTTATGGCTACACCTTC.

This clone has more than one count but fewer than ten. The rearrangement uses TRBV5-1 and TRBJ1-4; D unclear. The CDR3 runs 14 residues. Per germline, CDR1 SGHRS and CDR2 YFSETQ. Trimming took 5 bases from V and 6 from J, leaving 14 bases between them. The CDR3 protein is CASSLPVADEKLFF. Here the CDR3 DNA reads TGCGCCAGCAGTTTGCCCGTGGCGGATGAAAAACTGTTTTTT.

This chain joins TRBV5-4 and TRBJ2-5; D ambiguous. V lost 4 bases to trimming and J lost 3 bases, with 13 bases between them. Germline assignment: CDR1 SGHNT and CDR2 YYREEE (reference sequence). The CDR3 consists of 14 residues. The CDR3 sequence: CASSRVGQEETQYF. The CDR3 region has the DNA TGTGCCAGCAGCCGGGTGGGTCAGGAAGAGACCCAGTACTTC.

In its sample, this clone was seen many times. The V gene is TRBV7-9, the J gene TRBJ1-5; D is perhaps TRBD1 (5 bases). Germline-derived CDR1 and CDR2 are SEHNR and FQNEAQ (reference sequence). Trimming shortened V by 5 bases and J by 2 bases, and 10 bases separated the two germline ends. The CDR3 length is 14 residues. The CDR3 is CASSQATGNQPQHF. CDR3 DNA: TGTGCCAGCAGCCAAGCGACAGGCAATCAGCCCCAGCATTTT.

This clone came up many times. The J gene is TRBJ1-1, the V gene TRBV14; 8 nucleotides align to TRBD1. This CDR3 region has 14 residues. CDR1 and CDR2 from the germline V gene are SGHDN and FVKESK. Unmatched junction bases numbered 12, after V lost 8 bases and J lost 7 bases. This chain's CDR3 is CASAIRQGNGEAFF. For the CDR3, the DNA is TGTGCCAGCGCAATTCGACAGGGGAACGGTGAAGCTTTCTTT. The variable domain in full, completed from reference TRBV14 and TRBJ1-1, reads EAGVTQFPSHSVIEKGQTVTLRCDPISGHDNLYWYRRVMGKEIKFLLHFVKESKQDESGMPNNRFLAERTGGTYSTLKVQPAELEDSGVYFCASAIRQGNGEAFFGQGTRLTVV.

The table lists this clone with a few counts. J is TRBJ2-7 and V is TRBV28; tentatively, D is TRBD1 (6 bases). Germline assignment: CDR1 MDHEN and CDR2 SYDVKM. The CDR3 has 14 residues. The ends were cut back, 4 bases at V and 0 bases at J, with 10 bases in the middle. Here the CDR3 reads CASSSATGSYEQYF. DNA for the CDR3: TGTGCCAGCAGTTCTGCGACAGGCTCCTACGAGCAGTACTTC.

CDR3 protein: CASSVGSQGSTDTQYF. The CDR3 DNA follows: TGTGCCAGCAGCGTAGGAAGTCAGGGGAGCACAGATACGCAGTATTTT. This chain uses TRBV9 with TRBJ2-3, with a weak D call TRBD1 (6 bases). The ends were cut back, 0 bases at V and 0 bases at J, with 11 bases in the middle. Germline V gives CDR1 SGDLS, CDR2 YYNGEE. CDR3 size: 16 residues.

This clone was detected a few times. V usage is TRBV7-9 and J usage is TRBJ2-3; 11 bases fit TRBD2. From germline, CDR1 is SEHNR and CDR2 FQNEAQ (reference sequence). V shed 5 bases, J shed 5 bases, and the junction held 6 bases outside the gene matches. The CDR3 sequence is 15 residues long. CDR3 nucleotides: TGTGCCAGCAGCCTTTGGACTAGCGGGCAAGATACGCAGTATTTT. Translation gives CASSLWTSGQDTQYF.

V usage is TRBV30 and J usage is TRBJ2-3, with 7 bases aligning to TRBD2. With V trimmed by 4 bases and J by 11 bases, 9 bases remained unmatched. This CDR3 has 12 amino acids. Per the germline V gene, CDR1 is GTSNPN and CDR2 is SVGIG (reference sequence). The CDR3 bases are TGTGCCTGGATCACCCCGGGGGGAAAGCAGTATTTT. Translation gives CAWITPGGKQYF.

This clone was recorded many times. J is TRBJ2-6 and V is TRBV29-1; D is perhaps TRBD2 (5 bases). The CDR3 loop spans 14 amino acids. Germline loops: CDR1 SQVTM, CDR2 ANQGSEA. With 6 bases removed from V and 4 bases from J, the gap between germline ends came to 13 bases. The CDR3 loop is CSVVDSWGANVLTF. The DNA for the CDR3 is TGCAGCGTCGTGGACTCGTGGGGGGCCAACGTCCTGACTTTC.

The V gene is TRBV10-3, the J gene TRBJ1-1; possibly TRBD1 for D (5 bases). CDR1 and CDR2 from the germline V gene are ENHRY and SYGVKD. V lost 0 bases and J 3 bases, leaving 8 bases between the germline ends. CDR3 length: 14 amino acids. CDR3 protein: CAISESMGDTEAFF. The CDR3 region has the DNA TGTGCCATCAGTGAGTCGATGGGGGACACTGAAGCTTTCTTT.

This clone has just a few counts. At the DNA level, this CDR3 is encoded by other sequences in the same sample as well. This rearrangement joins TRBV29-1 to TRBJ2-1; 8 bases map to TRBD1. The CDR3 sequence is 14 residues long. Germline V lookup: CDR1 SQVTM, CDR2 ANQGSEA. Trimming at V came to 3 bases and at J to 4 bases, leaving 5 bases not matched to a gene. The DNA for the CDR3 is TGCAGCGTTGACGGGCAGGGGGCGTACAATGAGCAGTTCTTC. Its protein product is CSVDGQGAYNEQFF.

The CDR3 region is CASSQVGRGAPTDTQYF. CDR3 nucleotides: TGCGCCAGCAGCCAAGTTGGGCGGGGGGCCCCCACAGATACGCAGTATTTT. This chain joins TRBV4-1 and TRBJ2-3; 8 nucleotides line up with TRBD2. CDR1 is MGHRA and CDR2 is YSYEKL in the germline V gene. The trim removed 1 base at V and 2 bases at J, leaving 8 bases unmatched. The CDR3 runs to 17 residues.

The V gene is TRBV30, the J gene TRBJ2-7, with TRBD2 matching 10 bases. The V segment lost 0 bases and the J segment 2 bases; nucleotides outside the gene matches: 7. Germline V lookup: CDR1 GTSNPN, CDR2 SVGIG (reference sequence). The CDR3 consists of 16 residues. The CDR3 region has the DNA TGTGCCTGGAGTGTACTAGGTAGCGGGGGGACCTACGAGCAGTACTTC. Encoded protein: CAWSVLGSGGTYEQYF.

The chain has TRBV13 and TRBJ2-6, with D tentatively TRBD2 (5 bases). CDR3 length equals 18 residues. Trimming shortened V by 4 bases and J by 0 bases, and 16 bases separated the two germline ends. Germline V gene sequence: CDR1 PRHDT, CDR2 FYEKMQ (reference sequence). The CDR3: CASSSVRDLFSGANVLTF. The CDR3 DNA follows: TGTGCCAGCAGCTCAGTACGGGATCTCTTCTCTGGGGCCAACGTCCTGACTTTC.